These 31 T cell receptor beta chains were sequenced from one sample in a study of blood T cell repertoires in COVID-19. Using immunoSEQ multiplex PCR, the repertoire was profiled, and TCRdb retains in-frame clones only, with some absent. This sample has about 58,000 clones, with around 81% found just once. Sequencing was carried out using peripheral blood. The receptors here all came from a human donor in a cohort sampled during active COVID-19.

The chain employs TRBV19 and TRBJ1-5; 7 bases are a match to TRBD1. J was trimmed by 4 bases and V by 6 bases; bases with no gene match: 6. The CDR3 is 14 residues long. The germline V gene has CDR1 LNHDA and CDR2 SQIVND (reference sequence). DNA of the CDR3: TGTGCCAGTAGCTGGGGACAGCGGAATCAGCCCCAGCATTTT. The encoded protein is CASSWGQRNQPQHF.

The rearrangement links TRBV5-1 to TRBJ1-2; possibly TRBD1 for D (6 bases). The V and J ends lost 3 bases and 5 bases respectively, with 17 bases between them. There are 15 residues in the CDR3. From germline, CDR1 is SGHRS and CDR2 YFSETQ. In DNA, the CDR3 is TGCGCCAGCAGCTCGTTCAGCAGGGGAAGTTATGGCTACACCTTC. Amino acids: CASSSFSRGSYGYTF.

The chain recombines TRBV6-5 with TRBJ2-7; 9 bases agree with TRBD1. The CDR3 covers 13 residues. Trimming took 6 bases from V and 5 from J; bases not matched to a gene: 5. Germline CDR1 and CDR2: MNHEY and SVGAGI. The CDR3 region is CASRRQGENEQYF. The CDR3 DNA sequence: TGTGCCAGCAGGAGACAGGGGGAAAACGAGCAGTACTTC.

The chain joins TRBV6-6 to TRBJ1-6; the D is unclear. Looked up from germline, CDR1 is MNHNY and CDR2 is SVGAGI (reference sequence). V dropped 5 bases and J dropped 11 bases, with 7 bases sitting between them. The CDR3 extends over 11 amino acids. CDR3 sequence (DNA): TGTGCCAGCAGTCCGGGTGCACCCCTCCACTTT. This translates into CASSPGAPLHF.

The rearrangement links TRBV19 to TRBJ2-7; 7 bases are shared with TRBD1. The trim removed 6 bases at V and 3 bases at J, leaving 5 bases unmatched. The length of the CDR3 is 13 residues. The germline CDR1 and CDR2 sequences are LNHDA and SQIVND (reference sequence). CDR3: CASSKGQYYEQYF. CDR3 nucleotide sequence: TGTGCCAGTAGCAAGGGACAGTACTACGAGCAGTACTTC.

V gene TRBV7-2 combines with J gene TRBJ2-7, with 12 bases matching TRBD2. Germline V gene lookup returns CDR1 SGHTA and CDR2 FQGNSA. V was clipped by 5 bases and J by 0 bases; unmatched bases: 5. This CDR3 has 16 amino acids. The CDR3: CASSLPTSGSSYEQYF. In DNA form, the CDR3 reads TGTGCCAGCAGCCTCCCGACTAGCGGGAGCTCCTACGAGCAGTACTTC.

This clone was seen once. The same CDR3 also results from other DNA sequences found in this sample. V and J are TRBV5-1 and TRBJ2-1, with TRBD2 matching 9 bases. The germline V gene has CDR1 SGHRS and CDR2 YFSETQ. This CDR3 spans 16 amino acids. The V segment lost 0 bases and the J segment 0 bases; nucleotides outside the gene matches: 1. The CDR3 DNA is TGCGCCAGCAGCTTGGGACTAGCGGACTCCTACAATGAGCAGTTCTTC. It yields the protein CASSLGLADSYNEQFF.

The genes are TRBV28 and TRBJ1-1, with 9 bases that match TRBD1. Looked up from germline, CDR1 is MDHEN and CDR2 is SYDVKM. Trimming cost V 6 bases and J 6 bases; bases outside gene matches: 26. This CDR3 has 20 amino acids. CDR3 sequence: CASRPARGTGYRGGEAEAFF. CDR3 DNA sequence: TGTGCCAGCAGACCTGCAAGAGGGACAGGGTATAGGGGAGGCGAAGCTGAAGCTTTCTTT.

Turning to this clone: Relative to the germline gene, one junction end is altered; a read error may explain this. V gene TRBV2 combines with J gene TRBJ2-6, with TRBD1 identical over 9 bases. The length of the CDR3 is 16 residues. CDR1 and CDR2 (germline): SNHLY, FYNNEI. CDR3 loop: CARRPRTGAGANVLTF. In DNA form, the CDR3 reads TGTGCCCGCAGGCCCAGGACAGGGGCTGGGGCCAACGTCCTGACTTTC.

This clone was seen more than once but under ten times. The chain is built from TRBV4-1 and TRBJ2-7; possibly TRBD1 for D (5 bases). Between the trimmed V and J ends, which lost 0 bases and 2 bases, there was a span of 11 bases. CDR1 and CDR2 (germline): MGHRA, YSYEKL. The CDR3 extends over 15 amino acids. CDR3 protein: CASSQDRALAYEQYF. For the CDR3, the DNA is TGCGCCAGCAGCCAAGACAGGGCCTTGGCCTACGAGCAGTACTTC.

The V gene is TRBV18, the J gene TRBJ1-2; a possible D gene is TRBD1 (5 bases). The CDR3 length is 14 residues. Germline CDR1 and CDR2: KGHSH and LQKENI. Trimming removed 3 bases at V and 4 bases at J, with 12 bases between. The DNA of the CDR3 is TGTGCCAGCTCACCCGGGGCGGGATTCTATGGCTACACCTTC. It is translated as CASSPGAGFYGYTF.

The rearrangement joins TRBV5-1 to TRBJ2-7; TRBD2 matches 11 bases. The ends lost 0 bases at V and 6 bases at J; junction bases unmatched: 11. Germline CDR1 and CDR2: SGHRS and YFSETQ. The CDR3 sequence is 17 residues long. CDR3 amino acids: CASSLALAGGPTSEQYF. CDR3 in DNA: TGCGCCAGCAGCTTGGCCTTAGCGGGAGGGCCGACGAGCGAGCAGTACTTC.

The rearrangement joins TRBV21-1 to TRBJ2-5; the table's D call, TRBD1, was not checked against the DNA. TRBV21-1 has pseudogene status. This CDR3 region has 19 residues. In DNA, the CDR3 is TGTGCCAGCAGCAAAGAAGGATGGACAGGGCAGATGAGAAAAGAGACCCAGTACTTC. It encodes CASSKEGWTGQMRKETQYF.

The chain carries TRBV6-1 and TRBJ2-7; 8 positions match TRBD2. Germline V CDR1 and CDR2: MNHNS, SASEGT. The CDR3 has 15 residues. V was pared by 1 base and J by 0 bases, with 2 bases of the junction left unmatched. CDR3 nucleotides: TGTGCCAGCAGTGAAGACGGGGGGGGCTCCTACGAGCAGTACTTC. Its protein product is CASSEDGGGSYEQYF.

The chain employs TRBV7-9 and TRBJ1-2; no clear D gene. Germline V gene lookup returns CDR1 SEHNR and CDR2 FQNEAQ (reference sequence). V shed 5 bases and J shed 4 bases, with 17 bases lying between them. The CDR3 length is 15 residues. The CDR3 reads CASSPVEALIYGYTF. Here the CDR3 DNA reads TGTGCCAGCAGCCCCGTAGAGGCTCTGATCTATGGCTACACCTTC.

The J gene is TRBJ1-1, the V gene TRBV9; D is ambiguous. Germline CDR1 is SGDLS and CDR2 is YYNGEE. The CDR3 runs 14 residues. V lost 2 bases to trimming and J lost 3 bases, with 11 bases between them. In DNA form, the CDR3 reads TGTGCCAGCAGCGTTAGACACCAAGACACTGAAGCTTTCTTT. Translated, it gives CASSVRHQDTEAFF.

CDR3 DNA: TGTGCCATCTATTCATGGACAGGCTATGGCTACACCTTC. As protein: CAIYSWTGYGYTF. This rearrangement joins TRBV12-3 or TRBV12-4 to TRBJ1-2, with 7 bases that match TRBD1. CDR3 length: 13 amino acids. The trim removed 10 bases at V and 4 bases at J, leaving 9 bases unmatched.

The chain carries TRBV27 and TRBJ2-3; 9 bases agree with TRBD1. The germline CDR1 and CDR2 sequences are MNHEY and SMNVEV (reference sequence). This CDR3 contains 14 residues. Trimming took 4 bases from V and 4 from J; bases not matched to a gene: 3. The CDR3 protein is CASSYRQGADTQYF. The CDR3 DNA sequence: TGTGCCAGCAGTTACAGACAGGGGGCAGATACGCAGTATTTT.

The V call is TRBV5-6, the J call TRBJ2-7, with 8 bases matching TRBD2. Germline CDR1 reads SGHDT; CDR2 reads YYEEEE. The CDR3 contains 15 residues. Unmatched junction bases numbered 10, after V lost 5 bases and J lost 3 bases. CDR3 in amino acids: CASSPETSDVYEQYF. CDR3 DNA: TGTGCCAGCAGTCCAGAGACTAGCGACGTCTACGAGCAGTACTTC.

This clone appeared a few times. The chain uses TRBV20-1 and TRBJ2-7; D is perhaps TRBD2 (5 bases). Trimming cost V 4 bases and J 4 bases, with 8 bases left between them. The CDR3 spans 11 residues. Per the germline V gene, CDR1 is DFQATT and CDR2 is SNEGSKA (reference sequence). The CDR3 loop reads CSATRDYEQYF. The DNA of the CDR3 is TGCAGTGCTACGAGGGATTACGAGCAGTACTTC.

This sequence joins TRBV29-1 and TRBJ2-5, with 7 bases that match TRBD2. The germline gives CDR1 SQVTM, CDR2 ANQGSEA. This CDR3 has 14 amino acids. V gave up 3 bases and J gave up 7 bases; unmatched junction bases: 11. The DNA of the CDR3 is TGCAGCGTTGAGGGGGGGGGTGCGCTTGGGACCCAGTACTTC. This codes for CSVEGGGALGTQYF.

The chain is built from TRBV5-4 and TRBJ1-2; D possibly corresponds to TRBD1 (6 bases). Between the trimmed V and J ends, which lost 4 bases and 4 bases, there was a span of 17 bases. Germline values: CDR1 SGHNT, CDR2 YYREEE (reference sequence). The CDR3 length is 15 residues. The CDR3 DNA reads as TGTGCCAGCAGCCCTAAACCGGACAGCCGCTATGGCTACACCTTC. Translating it yields CASSPKPDSRYGYTF.

The chain is built from TRBV29-1 and TRBJ2-1; D is undetermined. The germline CDR1 and CDR2 sequences are SQVTM and ANQGSEA. Trimming left V 4 bases short and J 7 bases short, with 14 bases between. CDR3 size: 13 residues. The CDR3 bases are TGCAGCGTTGGTAGCCTAGTTGGAAATGAGCAGTTCTTC. Translating it yields CSVGSLVGNEQFF.

The chain joins TRBV7-2 to TRBJ1-4, with D possibly TRBD1 on 6 matching bases. Germline lookup yields CDR1 SGHTA and CDR2 FQGNSA. V dropped 5 bases and J dropped 7 bases, with 17 bases sitting between them. The CDR3 is 15 residues long. The CDR3 loop is CASSIQQGLGEKLFF. Here the CDR3 DNA reads TGTGCCAGCAGCATCCAACAGGGTTTGGGTGAAAAACTGTTTTTT.

V usage is TRBV11-2 and J usage is TRBJ2-3, with unresolved D. This CDR3 contains 12 residues. The germline gives CDR1 SGHAT, CDR2 FQNNGV. V was pared by 4 bases and J by 2 bases, with 4 bases between. This CDR3 reads CASSSVTDTQYF. Here the CDR3 DNA reads TGTGCCAGCAGCTCAGTCACAGATACGCAGTATTTT.

The V and J genes are TRBV7-2 and TRBJ2-7, with 12 positions matching TRBD2. The CDR3 length is 13 residues. Germline V gene sequence: CDR1 SGHTA, CDR2 FQGNSA. Trimming removed 10 bases from V and 3 bases from J; junction bases left unmatched: 4. This CDR3 is CAISTSGSYEQYF. The CDR3 region has the DNA TGTGCCATTTCGACTAGCGGGAGCTACGAGCAGTACTTC.

The chain links TRBV28 to TRBJ1-6; 9 positions match TRBD1. CDR1 and CDR2 (germline): MDHEN, SYDVKM. This CDR3 has 16 residues. V lost 3 bases, J lost 12 bases, and 12 bases stayed unmatched. The chain's CDR3 is CASSFGLGTGLRPLHF. CDR3 coding DNA: TGTGCCAGCAGTTTTGGATTGGGGACAGGGCTACGACCCCTCCACTTT.

This chain joins TRBV30 and TRBJ2-7; 9 positions agree with TRBD2. The V gene's germline CDR1 is GTSNPN and CDR2 SVGIG (reference sequence). After removal of 1 base from V and 5 bases from J, the junction contained 6 bases not matched to a gene. The CDR3 consists of 14 residues. This CDR3 reads CAWSAVAGEHEQYF. The CDR3, as DNA: TGTGCCTGGAGTGCGGTAGCGGGGGAACACGAGCAGTACTTC.

The V gene is TRBV7-9, the J gene TRBJ2-7; 12 nucleotides line up with TRBD2. CDR3 length: 15 residues. CDR1 and CDR2 from the germline V gene are SEHNR and FQNEAQ (reference sequence). J lost 5 bases, V lost 5 bases, and 7 bases had no gene match. Written as DNA, the CDR3 is TGTGCCAGCAGCCGGACTAGCGGGATTATGGACGAGCAGTACTTC. Amino acid sequence: CASSRTSGIMDEQYF.

V and J are TRBV5-6 and TRBJ2-7, with D possibly TRBD1 on 7 matching bases. CDR1 is SGHDT and CDR2 is YYEEEE in the germline V gene. V was trimmed by 4 bases and J by 1 base, leaving 15 bases between them. This CDR3 spans 15 amino acids. CDR3 nucleotide sequence: TGTGCCAGCAGCGAGGCAGGGGGGCCTTCCTACGAGCAGTACTTC. Protein sequence: CASSEAGGPSYEQYF. Variable domain in full (rest from reference TRBV5-6 and TRBJ2-7): DAGVTQSPTHLIKTRGQQVTLRCSPKSGHDTVSWYQQALGQGPQFIFQYYEEEERQRGNFPDRFSGHQFPNYSSELNVNALLLGDSALYLCASSEAGGPSYEQYFGPGTRLTVT.

The chain joins TRBV19 to TRBJ2-5, with TRBD2 matching over 11 bases. The germline CDR1 and CDR2 sequences are LNHDA and SQIVND (reference sequence). Trimming cost V 2 bases and J 5 bases; bases outside gene matches: 16. This CDR3 has 19 residues. The CDR3 is CASSIPSFLAGGSVETQYF. The CDR3 DNA is TGTGCCAGTAGTATACCTAGTTTCCTAGCGGGAGGCTCAGTGGAGACCCAGTACTTC.